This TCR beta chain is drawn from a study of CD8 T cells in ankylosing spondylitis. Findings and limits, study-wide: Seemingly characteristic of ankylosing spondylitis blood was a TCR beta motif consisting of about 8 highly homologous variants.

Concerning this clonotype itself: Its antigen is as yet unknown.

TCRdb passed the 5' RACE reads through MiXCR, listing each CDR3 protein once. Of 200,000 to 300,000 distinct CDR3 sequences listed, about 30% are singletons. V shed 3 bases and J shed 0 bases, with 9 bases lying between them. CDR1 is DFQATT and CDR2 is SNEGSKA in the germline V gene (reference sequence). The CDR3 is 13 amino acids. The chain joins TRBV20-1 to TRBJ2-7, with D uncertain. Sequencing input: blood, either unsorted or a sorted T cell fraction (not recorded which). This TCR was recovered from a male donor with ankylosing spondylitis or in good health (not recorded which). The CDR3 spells CSARPPSSYEQYF. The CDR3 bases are TGCAGTGCTAGGCCACCCAGCTCCTACGAGCAGTACTTC.